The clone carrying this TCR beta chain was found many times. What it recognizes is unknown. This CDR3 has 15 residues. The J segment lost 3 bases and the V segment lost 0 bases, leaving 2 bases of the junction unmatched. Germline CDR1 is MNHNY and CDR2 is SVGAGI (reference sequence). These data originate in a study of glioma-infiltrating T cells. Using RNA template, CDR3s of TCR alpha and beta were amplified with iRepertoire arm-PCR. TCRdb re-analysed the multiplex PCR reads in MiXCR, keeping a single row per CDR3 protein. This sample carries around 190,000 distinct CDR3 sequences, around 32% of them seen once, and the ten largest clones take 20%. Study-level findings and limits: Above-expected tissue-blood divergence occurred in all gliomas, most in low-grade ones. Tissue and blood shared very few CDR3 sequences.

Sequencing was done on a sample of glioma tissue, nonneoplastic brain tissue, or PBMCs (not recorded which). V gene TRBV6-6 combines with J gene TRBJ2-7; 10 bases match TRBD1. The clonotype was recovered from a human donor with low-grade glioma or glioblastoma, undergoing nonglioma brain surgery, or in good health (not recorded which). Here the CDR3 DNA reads TGTGCCAGCAGTTACTCGACAGGGGGCCACTACGAGCAGTACTTC. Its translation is CASSYSTGGHYEQYF.